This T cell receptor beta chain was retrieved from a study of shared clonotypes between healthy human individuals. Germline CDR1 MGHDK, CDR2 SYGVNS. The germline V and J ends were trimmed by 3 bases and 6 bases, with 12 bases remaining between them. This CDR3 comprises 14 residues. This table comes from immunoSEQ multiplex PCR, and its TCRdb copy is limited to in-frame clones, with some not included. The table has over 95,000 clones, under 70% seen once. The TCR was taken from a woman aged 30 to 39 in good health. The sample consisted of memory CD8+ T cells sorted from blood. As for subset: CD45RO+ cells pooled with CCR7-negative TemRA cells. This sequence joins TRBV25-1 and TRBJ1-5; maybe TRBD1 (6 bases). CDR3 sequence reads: CASSEGGGCQPQHF. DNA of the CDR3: TGTGCCAGCAGTGAGGGTGGGGGCTGTCAGCCCCAGCATTTT.